The 15 T cell receptor beta chains given below trace back to one sample, sequenced in a study of human T cells and chemical hapten exposure. As to time point: pre-sensitization, week 0. Treatment meaning: therapeutic diphenylcyclopropenone sensitization with weekly scalp DPC. TCRdb fed the RACE reads into MiXCR, producing one record per CDR3 protein. The repertoire has more than 300,000 distinct CDR3 sequences, 5.1% of them found once; the top ten carry 2.5% to 3%. The material sequenced was whole blood, taken in connection with sensitization to the hapten diphenylcyclopropenone (DPC). Receptors originate from a woman aged 50 to 60 with alopecia areata. Some clones in this sample may be carry-over from other donors' samples.

The chain links TRBV3-1 to TRBJ2-4, with 7 positions matching TRBD1. CDR1 and CDR2 (germline): LGHDT, YNNKEL (reference sequence). CDR3 length: 23 residues. V was clipped by 4 bases and J by 0 bases; unmatched bases: 27. The CDR3 loop reads CASSPKPPTLAGGYDLAKNIQYF. For the CDR3, the DNA is TGTGCCAGCAGCCCCAAGCCCCCTACCCTAGCAGGGGGATACGATCTAGCCAAAAACATTCAGTACTTC.

This rearrangement joins TRBV7-9 to TRBJ2-5; tentatively, D is TRBD2 (5 bases). CDR1 and CDR2 (germline): SEHNR, FQNEAQ (reference sequence). The CDR3 is 15 residues long. V was cut by 4 bases and J by 5 bases, with 17 bases left in between. The CDR3 DNA is TGTGCCAGCAGCTCCTACTCGGGTTCGGGGGAGACCCAGTACTTC. Protein: CASSSYSGSGETQYF.

V gene TRBV18 combines with J gene TRBJ2-3; 7 positions match TRBD2. Trimming cost V 3 bases and J 4 bases; bases outside gene matches: 10. The CDR3 runs to 16 residues. CDR1 KGHSH and CDR2 LQKENI come from the germline V gene. The CDR3 is CASSPGSGIGADTQYF. In DNA, the CDR3 is TGTGCCAGCTCACCGGGGAGCGGGATAGGTGCAGATACGCAGTATTTT.

This clonotype was counted ten times or more. This chain connects TRBV9 to TRBJ2-3; the D gene is possibly TRBD2 (6 bases). V lost 2 bases to trimming and J lost 2 bases, with 9 bases between them. The germline CDR1 and CDR2 sequences are SGDLS and YYNGEE. This CDR3 contains 14 residues. The CDR3: CASSVGLYTDTQYF. The CDR3 coding sequence is TGTGCCAGCAGCGTGGGACTGTACACAGATACGCAGTATTTT.

In this sample, this clonotype turned up a few times. The rearrangement uses TRBV28 and TRBJ1-6; D remains ambiguous. The CDR3 extends over 15 amino acids. Looked up from germline, CDR1 is MDHEN and CDR2 is SYDVKM. V shed 6 bases and J shed 3 bases, with 12 bases lying between them. CDR3 in DNA: TGTGCCAGCAGCGAAGCCAGGCTCTATAATTCACCCCTCCACTTT. Protein product: CASSEARLYNSPLHF.

A few counts support this clonotype. This chain connects TRBV27 to TRBJ2-1; 7 bases agree with TRBD1. Germline assignment: CDR1 MNHEY and CDR2 SMNVEV (reference sequence). The V segment lost 5 bases and the J segment 2 bases; nucleotides outside the gene matches: 3. This CDR3 has 14 residues. In nucleotides, the CDR3 is TGTGCCAGCAGTACCACAGGGGCCTACAATGAGCAGTTCTTC. Amino acids: CASSTTGAYNEQFF.

This clonotype was seen ten or more times. The rearrangement uses TRBV18 and TRBJ2-7; D remains ambiguous. The CDR3 is 13 residues long. Trimming stripped 3 bases from V and 6 bases from J, with 12 bases between. Germline-derived CDR1 and CDR2 are KGHSH and LQKENI. The CDR3 reads CASSPLGNLEQYF. DNA for the CDR3: TGTGCCAGCTCACCCCTGGGGAACCTCGAGCAGTACTTC.

The chain carries TRBV28 and TRBJ2-1; 11 nucleotides agree with TRBD2. The CDR3 runs 16 residues. V shed 3 bases and J 5 bases; nucleotides not matched to a gene: 6. Germline V lookup: CDR1 MDHEN, CDR2 SYDVKM. In DNA, the CDR3 is TGTGCCAGCAGTTTCCTTGGGACTAGCGGAAACAATGAGCAGTTCTTC. It is translated as CASSFLGTSGNNEQFF. The full variable domain, rest sourced from reference TRBV28 and TRBJ2-1, is DVKVTQSSRYLVKRTGEKVFLECVQDMDHENMFWYRQDPGLGLRLIYFSYDVKMKEKGDIPEGYSVSREKKERFSLILESASTNQTSMYLCASSFLGTSGNNEQFFGPGTRLTVL.

This clonotype was observed many times. This chain links TRBV6-1 with TRBJ1-5; no clear D. Between the trimmed V and J ends, which lost 4 bases and 1 base, there was a span of 5 bases. Germline V CDR1 and CDR2: MNHNS, SASEGT. The CDR3 runs to 13 residues. The CDR3 bases are TGTGCCAGCAGTGGTTCAAGCAATCAGCCCCAGCATTTT. Translated, it gives CASSGSSNQPQHF.

This clonotype came up a few times. The chain links TRBV20-1 to TRBJ2-3; D is possibly TRBD2 (6 bases). The CDR3 has 15 residues. The ends were cut back, 6 bases at V and 4 bases at J, with 20 bases in the middle. Germline assignment: CDR1 DFQATT and CDR2 SNEGSKA (reference sequence). CDR3 sequence reads: CSAPKRTGAPDTQYF. The CDR3 nucleotides are TGCAGTGCCCCTAAAAGAACGGGAGCCCCAGATACGCAGTATTTT.

This clonotype was found many times. V and J are TRBV6-2 or TRBV6-3 and TRBJ2-7; TRBD2 matches at 12 bases. The CDR3 loop spans 17 amino acids. V gave up 2 bases and J gave up 0 bases; unmatched junction bases: 5. In germline, CDR1 is MNHEY, CDR2 SVGEGT. As DNA, the CDR3 is TGTGCCAGCAGTTACCGGACTAGCGGGGCGTACTCCTACGAGCAGTACTTC. Its translation: CASSYRTSGAYSYEQYF.

The rearrangement joins TRBV7-9 to TRBJ1-1; 7 bases fit TRBD1. This CDR3 has 14 amino acids. Unmatched junction bases numbered 4, after V lost 5 bases and J lost 1 base. CDR1 and CDR2 (germline): SEHNR, FQNEAQ (reference sequence). This CDR3 reads CASSLDRENTEAFF. The CDR3 nucleotides are TGTGCCAGCAGCCTAGACAGGGAGAACACTGAAGCTTTCTTT.

This clonotype was seen only a few times. The V gene is TRBV7-9, the J gene TRBJ1-1, with TRBD1 identical over 7 bases. Germline V gene lookup returns CDR1 SEHNR and CDR2 FQNEAQ (reference sequence). V dropped 11 bases and J dropped 5; count of bases not matched to a gene: 11. The CDR3 is 13 amino acids. The CDR3 spells CAARGTSGTEAFF. As DNA, the CDR3 is TGTGCCGCCAGGGGGACGTCGGGAACTGAAGCTTTCTTT.

At least ten counts were recorded for this clonotype. V gene TRBV6-6 combines with J gene TRBJ1-2, with D maybe TRBD1 (6 bases). Trimming took 6 bases from V and 0 from J, leaving 11 bases between them. Germline CDR1 MNHNY, CDR2 SVGAGI (reference sequence). The CDR3 has 14 residues. The CDR3 here is CASSPGTPNYGYTF. CDR3 sequence (DNA): TGTGCCAGCAGCCCCGGGACACCTAACTATGGCTACACCTTC.

Ten or more counts support this clonotype. V gene TRBV4-1 combines with J gene TRBJ2-3, with 13 nucleotides matching TRBD2. The length of the CDR3 is 15 residues. Per germline, CDR1 MGHRA and CDR2 YSYEKL. V was pared by 6 bases and J by 5 bases, with 5 bases of the junction left unmatched. CDR3 in amino acids: CASSLRTSGGDTQYF. The DNA of the CDR3 is TGCGCCAGCAGTCTCAGGACTAGCGGGGGAGATACGCAGTATTTT.